The 8 T cell receptor beta chains listed next were all sequenced from one sample in a study of cytomegalovirus exposure and HLA in healthy donors. PCR primers comprised 60 Vbeta and 13 Jbeta primers. Some clones are missing from TCRdb's copy, which holds only in-frame ones; the method was immunoSEQ multiplex PCR. Here the sample spans 150,000 or so clones, 70% to 85% being singletons. Sequenced sample: PBMCs. These receptor sequences come from a woman in her thirties in good health and CMV-seronegative.

In its sample, this clone was seen a few times. The rearrangement links TRBV19 to TRBJ1-3; TRBD1 might be the D (6 bases). CDR3 length: 15 residues. Looked up from germline, CDR1 is LNHDA and CDR2 is SQIVND (reference sequence). Trimming took 5 bases from V and 4 from J, leaving 15 bases between them. CDR3: CASSETGAHGNTIYF. The DNA for the CDR3 is TGTGCCAGTAGTGAGACAGGAGCTCACGGAAACACCATATATTTT.

The rearrangement joins TRBV27 to TRBJ1-1; D possibly corresponds to TRBD1 (5 bases). This CDR3 region has 18 residues. V was pared by 3 bases and J by 0 bases, with 20 bases between. From germline, CDR1 is MNHEY and CDR2 SMNVEV (reference sequence). In DNA form, the CDR3 reads TGTGCCAGCAGTTTTCGACCCATATACAGGCCACTGAACACTGAAGCTTTCTTT. The encoded protein is CASSFRPIYRPLNTEAFF.

The V gene is TRBV5-1, the J gene TRBJ2-7; possibly TRBD1 for D (5 bases). CDR3 length equals 14 residues. CDR1 and CDR2 from the germline V gene are SGHRS and YFSETQ. Trimming removed 4 bases from V and 0 bases from J, with 11 bases in between. In DNA, the CDR3 is TGCGCCAGCAGCGCCCAGGGTAACTCCTACGAGCAGTACTTC. Its protein is CASSAQGNSYEQYF. Full variable domain (outside the CDR3, taken from reference TRBV5-1 and TRBJ2-7): KAGVTQTPRYLIKTRGQQVTLSCSPISGHRSVSWYQQTPGQGLQFLFEYFSETQRNKGNFPGRFSGRQFSNSRSEMNVSTLELGDSALYLCASSAQGNSYEQYFGPGTRLTVT.

The V gene is TRBV11-2, the J gene TRBJ2-1; the match to TRBD2 covers 7 bases. After removal of 0 bases from V and 6 bases from J, the junction contained 5 bases not matched to a gene. The CDR3 loop spans 15 amino acids. The germline V gene encodes CDR1 SGHAT and CDR2 FQNNGV. CDR3 in amino acids: CASSLEAGVSNEQFF. Written as DNA, the CDR3 is TGTGCCAGCAGCTTAGAGGCGGGAGTCTCCAATGAGCAGTTCTTC.

This clone showed up just once. V and J are TRBV10-1 and TRBJ2-7; 7 bases fit TRBD1. Germline V gene data show CDR1 as WNHNN and CDR2 as SYGVQD (reference sequence). The CDR3 contains 15 residues. J was trimmed by 2 bases and V by 0 bases; bases with no gene match: 4. Here the CDR3 reads CASSESTGRAYEQYF. The DNA for the CDR3 is TGCGCCAGCAGTGAGTCGACAGGGAGAGCCTACGAGCAGTACTTC.

The chain joins TRBV5-1 to TRBJ1-4; D is ambiguous. The CDR3 is 13 amino acids. In germline, CDR1 is SGHRS, CDR2 YFSETQ. V gave up 0 bases and J gave up 6 bases, with 6 bases separating them. CDR3 sequence: CASSLASHEKLFF. CDR3 DNA: TGCGCCAGCAGCTTGGCCTCTCATGAAAAACTGTTTTTT.

The V gene is TRBV27, the J gene TRBJ1-6; tentatively, D is TRBD1 (6 bases). Germline lookup yields CDR1 MNHEY and CDR2 SMNVEV (reference sequence). There are 15 residues in the CDR3. V was cut by 4 bases and J by 6 bases, with 13 bases left in between. For the CDR3, the DNA is TGTGCCAGCAGTTCCACAGGGTTTTTTAATTCACCCCTCCACTTT. Protein sequence: CASSSTGFFNSPLHF.

J is TRBJ1-3 and V is TRBV5-1; 9 bases map to TRBD1. The germline CDR1 and CDR2 sequences are SGHRS and YFSETQ. There are 14 residues in the CDR3. V was clipped by 5 bases and J by 4 bases; unmatched bases: 4. The CDR3 here is CASRTGTGGNTIYF. CDR3 nucleotides: TGCGCCAGCAGGACCGGGACAGGGGGAAACACCATATATTTT. Full variable domain (rest looked up from reference TRBV5-1 and TRBJ1-3): KAGVTQTPRYLIKTRGQQVTLSCSPISGHRSVSWYQQTPGQGLQFLFEYFSETQRNKGNFPGRFSGRQFSNSRSEMNVSTLELGDSALYLCASRTGTGGNTIYFGEGSWLTVV.